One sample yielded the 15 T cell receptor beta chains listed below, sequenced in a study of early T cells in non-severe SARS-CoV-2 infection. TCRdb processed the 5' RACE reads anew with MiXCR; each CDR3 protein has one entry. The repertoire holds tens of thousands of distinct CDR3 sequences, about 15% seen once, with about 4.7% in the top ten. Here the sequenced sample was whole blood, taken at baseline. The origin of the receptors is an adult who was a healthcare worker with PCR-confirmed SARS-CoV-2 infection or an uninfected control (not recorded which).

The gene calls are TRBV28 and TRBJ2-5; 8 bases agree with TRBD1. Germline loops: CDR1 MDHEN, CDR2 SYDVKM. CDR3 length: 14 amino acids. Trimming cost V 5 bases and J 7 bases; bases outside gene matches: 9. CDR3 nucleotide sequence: TGTGCCAGCAGTCCATCGGCGCAGGGGGCGACCCAGTACTTC. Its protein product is CASSPSAQGATQYF.

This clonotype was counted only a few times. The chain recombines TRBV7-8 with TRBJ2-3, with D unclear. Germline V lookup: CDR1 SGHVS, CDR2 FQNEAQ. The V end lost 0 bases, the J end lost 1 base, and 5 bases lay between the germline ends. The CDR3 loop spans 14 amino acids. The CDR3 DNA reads TGTGCCAGCAGCTTAGCCTCGGGCACAGATACGCAGTATTTT. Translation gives CASSLASGTDTQYF.

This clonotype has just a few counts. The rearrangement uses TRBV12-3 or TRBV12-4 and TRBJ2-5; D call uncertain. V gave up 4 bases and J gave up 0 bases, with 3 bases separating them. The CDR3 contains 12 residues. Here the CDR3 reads CASSSYQETQYF. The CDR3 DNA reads TGTGCCAGCAGTTCCTACCAAGAGACCCAGTACTTC.

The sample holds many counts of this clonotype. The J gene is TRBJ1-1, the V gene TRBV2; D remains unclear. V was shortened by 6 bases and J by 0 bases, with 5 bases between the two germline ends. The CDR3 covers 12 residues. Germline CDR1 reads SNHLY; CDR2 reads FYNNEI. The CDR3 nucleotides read TGTGCCAGCAGCGTGTTGAACACTGAAGCTTTCTTT. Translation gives CASSVLNTEAFF.

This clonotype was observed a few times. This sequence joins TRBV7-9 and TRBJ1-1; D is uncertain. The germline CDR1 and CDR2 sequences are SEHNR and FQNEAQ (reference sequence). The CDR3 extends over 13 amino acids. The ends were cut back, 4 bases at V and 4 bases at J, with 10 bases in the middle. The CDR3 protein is CASSSETRTEAFF. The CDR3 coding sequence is TGTGCCAGCAGCTCCGAGACTCGCACTGAAGCTTTCTTT.

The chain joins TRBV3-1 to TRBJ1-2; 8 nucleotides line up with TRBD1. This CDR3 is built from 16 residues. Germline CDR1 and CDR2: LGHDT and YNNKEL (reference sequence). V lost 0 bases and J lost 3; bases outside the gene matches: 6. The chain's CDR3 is CASSQDSTGDDYGYTF. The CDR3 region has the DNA TGTGCCAGCAGCCAAGATTCGACAGGGGATGACTATGGCTACACCTTC.

As DNA, the CDR3 is TGTGCCAGCACCGACCCTCAGGGGGGTGGAGATACGCAGTATTTT. This translates into CASTDPQGGGDTQYF. The chain carries TRBV2 and TRBJ2-3; tentative D call: TRBD1 (7 bases). The V gene lost 7 bases and the J gene lost 5 bases, with 19 bases spanning the gap. This CDR3 has 15 amino acids. The V gene's germline CDR1 is SNHLY and CDR2 FYNNEI.

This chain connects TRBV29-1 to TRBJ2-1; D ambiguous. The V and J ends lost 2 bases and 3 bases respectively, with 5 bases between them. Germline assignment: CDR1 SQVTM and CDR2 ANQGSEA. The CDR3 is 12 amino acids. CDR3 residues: CSVEPGYNEQFF. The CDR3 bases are TGCAGCGTTGAACCGGGCTACAATGAGCAGTTCTTC.

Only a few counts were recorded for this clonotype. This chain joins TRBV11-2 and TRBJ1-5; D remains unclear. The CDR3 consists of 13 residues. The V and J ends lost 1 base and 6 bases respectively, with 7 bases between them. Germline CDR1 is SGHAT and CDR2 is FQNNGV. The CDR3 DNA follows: TGTGCCAGCAGCTTAGTGGGTGGTCAGCCCCAGCATTTT. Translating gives CASSLVGGQPQHF.

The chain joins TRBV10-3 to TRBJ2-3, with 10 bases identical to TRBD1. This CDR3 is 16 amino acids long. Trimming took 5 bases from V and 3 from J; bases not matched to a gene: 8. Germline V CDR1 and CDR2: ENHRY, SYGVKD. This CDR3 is CAISSRQGAVTDTQYF. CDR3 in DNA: TGTGCCATCAGTTCCCGACAGGGGGCAGTTACAGATACGCAGTATTTT.

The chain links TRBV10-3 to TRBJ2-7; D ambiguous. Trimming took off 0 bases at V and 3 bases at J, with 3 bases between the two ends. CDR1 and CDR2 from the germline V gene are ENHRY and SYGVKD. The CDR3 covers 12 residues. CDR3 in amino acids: CAISESNYEQYF. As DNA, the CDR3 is TGTGCCATCAGTGAGTCTAACTACGAGCAGTACTTC.

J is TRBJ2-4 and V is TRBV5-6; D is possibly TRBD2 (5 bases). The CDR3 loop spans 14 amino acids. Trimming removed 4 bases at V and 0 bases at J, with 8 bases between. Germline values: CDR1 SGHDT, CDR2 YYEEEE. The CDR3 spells CASSPSPAKNIQYF. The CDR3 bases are TGTGCCAGCAGCCCTAGCCCAGCCAAAAACATTCAGTACTTC.

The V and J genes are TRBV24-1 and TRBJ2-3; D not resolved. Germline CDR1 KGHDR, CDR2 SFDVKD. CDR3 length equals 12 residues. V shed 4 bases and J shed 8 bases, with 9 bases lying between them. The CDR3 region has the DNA TGTGCCACCAGTGACGACCCGAGTACGCAGTATTTT. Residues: CATSDDPSTQYF.

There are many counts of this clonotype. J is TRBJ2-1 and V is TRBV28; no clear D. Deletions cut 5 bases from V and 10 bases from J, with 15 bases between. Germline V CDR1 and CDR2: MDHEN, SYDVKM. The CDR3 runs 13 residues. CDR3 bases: TGTGCCAGCAGTCAAGGTGAGACGGCCGAGCAGTTCTTC. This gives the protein CASSQGETAEQFF.

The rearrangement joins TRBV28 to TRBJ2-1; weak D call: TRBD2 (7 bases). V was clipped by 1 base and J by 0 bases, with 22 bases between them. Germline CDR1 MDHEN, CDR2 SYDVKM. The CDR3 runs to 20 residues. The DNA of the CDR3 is TGTGCCAGCAGTTTATTTGCGGGGGCTAAGAGCGGCAGCTCCTACAATGAGCAGTTCTTC. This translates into CASSLFAGAKSGSSYNEQFF.